This note documents a single T cell receptor beta chain sequence. The data derive from a study of blood T cells in healthy people across ages. Primed by a sample-barcoded 5' primer and a J-beta primer mix, a second PCR proceeded for about 7 to 11 cycles. All cDNA molecules were each tagged by a template-switch adaptor with 12 random nucleotides. TCRdb recomputed calls from the 5' RACE reads with MiXCR, one row per CDR3 protein. The repertoire includes roughly 2 million distinct CDR3 sequences, just under 50% of them detected once, and less than 2.5% sits in the top ten. CDR3 length equals 15 residues. V lost 3 bases and J 4 bases, leaving 14 bases between the germline ends.

This clonotype originated in a woman aged 40-49 years in good health. Sequencing was carried out using blood. The chain combines TRBV12-3 or TRBV12-4 with TRBJ2-3; perhaps TRBD1 as D (5 bases). This CDR3 reads CASSFELRGADTQYF. The DNA of the CDR3 is TGTGCCAGCAGTTTTGAACTAAGGGGCGCAGATACGCAGTATTTT.